This T cell receptor (beta chain) was obtained from a study of neurological immune-mediated disorders. Synthesis of cDNA was carried out by template-switch 5'RACE. The reaction used 10-nucleotide random UMIs. From the 5' RACE reads, TCRdb called clonotypes with MiXCR, one entry per CDR3 protein. This repertoire shows about 45,000 distinct CDR3 sequences, less than 15% found once; its top ten account for over 9.5%. The germline CDR1 and CDR2 sequences are SEHNR and FQNEAQ (reference sequence). The CDR3 has 19 residues. Trimming removed 2 bases from V and 0 bases from J, with 20 bases in between. Documented time point: longitudinal time-point 3. The group of healthy controls was made up of people who were blood bank volunteers in Maryland, USA.

The sequence was obtained from a man in his thirties or forties in good health. What was sequenced was PBMCs. V is TRBV7-9 and J is TRBJ1-5; D might be TRBD1 (6 bases). CDR3 region: CASSLYPGAVGSSNQPQHF. The CDR3 bases are TGTGCCAGCAGCTTATATCCGGGGGCGGTGGGATCTAGCAATCAGCCCCAGCATTTT.